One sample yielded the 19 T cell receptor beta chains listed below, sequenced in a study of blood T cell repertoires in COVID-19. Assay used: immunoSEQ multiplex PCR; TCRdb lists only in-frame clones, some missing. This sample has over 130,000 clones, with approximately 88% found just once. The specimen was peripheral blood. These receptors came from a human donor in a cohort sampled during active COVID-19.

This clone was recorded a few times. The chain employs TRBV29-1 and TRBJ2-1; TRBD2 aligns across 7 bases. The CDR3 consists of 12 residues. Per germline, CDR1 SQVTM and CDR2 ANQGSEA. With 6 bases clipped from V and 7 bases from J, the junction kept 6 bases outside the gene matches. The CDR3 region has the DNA TGCAGCGTGTGGGTTAGCGGGAATGAGCAGTTCTTC. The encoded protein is CSVWVSGNEQFF.

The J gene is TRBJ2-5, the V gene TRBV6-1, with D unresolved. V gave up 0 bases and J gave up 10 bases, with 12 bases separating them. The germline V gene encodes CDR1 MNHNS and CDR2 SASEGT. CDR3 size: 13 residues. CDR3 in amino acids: CASSEAPVRGQYF. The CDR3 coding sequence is TGTGCCAGCAGTGAAGCGCCGGTCCGCGGCCAGTACTTC.

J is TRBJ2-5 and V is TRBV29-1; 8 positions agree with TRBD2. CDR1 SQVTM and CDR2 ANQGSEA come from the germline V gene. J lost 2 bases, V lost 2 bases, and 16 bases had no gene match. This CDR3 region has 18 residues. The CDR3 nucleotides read TGCAGCGTTGAAAGGCGCCTAGGAGCGGGGGTGTCACAAGAGACCCAGTACTTC. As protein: CSVERRLGAGVSQETQYF.

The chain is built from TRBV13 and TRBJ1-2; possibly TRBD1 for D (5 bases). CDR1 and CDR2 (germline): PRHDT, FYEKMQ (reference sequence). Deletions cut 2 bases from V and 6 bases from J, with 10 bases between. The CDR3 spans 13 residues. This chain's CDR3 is CASSLLKGDGYTF. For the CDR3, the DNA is TGTGCCAGCAGCTTACTGAAAGGGGATGGCTACACCTTC.

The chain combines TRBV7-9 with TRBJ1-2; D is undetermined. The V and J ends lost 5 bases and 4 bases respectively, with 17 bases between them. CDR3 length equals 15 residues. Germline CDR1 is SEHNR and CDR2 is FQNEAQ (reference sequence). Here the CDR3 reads CASSLLDKSSYGYTF. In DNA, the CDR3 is TGTGCCAGCAGCCTCCTTGATAAGAGTAGCTATGGCTACACCTTC.

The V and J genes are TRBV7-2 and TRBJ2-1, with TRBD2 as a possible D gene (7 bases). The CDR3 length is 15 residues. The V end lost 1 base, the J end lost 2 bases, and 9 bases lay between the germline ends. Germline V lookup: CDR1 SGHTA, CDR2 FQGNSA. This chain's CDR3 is CASSLDGGPYNEQFF. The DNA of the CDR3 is TGTGCCAGCAGCTTAGACGGGGGGCCCTACAATGAGCAGTTCTTC.

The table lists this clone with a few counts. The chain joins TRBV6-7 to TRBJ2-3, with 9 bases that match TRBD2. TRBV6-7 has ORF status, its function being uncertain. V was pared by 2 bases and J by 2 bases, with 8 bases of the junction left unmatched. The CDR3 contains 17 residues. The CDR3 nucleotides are TGTGCCAGCAGTTACACACGCGGGGGGGCCATCACAGATACGCAGTATTTT. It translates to CASSYTRGGAITDTQYF.

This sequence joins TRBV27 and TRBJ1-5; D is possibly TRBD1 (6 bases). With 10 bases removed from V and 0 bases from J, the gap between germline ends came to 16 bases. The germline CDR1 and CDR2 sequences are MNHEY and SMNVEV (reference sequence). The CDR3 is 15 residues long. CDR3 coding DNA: TGTGCCACTTTGGACAGCTTCTATAGCAATCAGCCCCAGCATTTT. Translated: CATLDSFYSNQPQHF.

The CDR3 region is CASSQETNSNSPLHF. In DNA, the CDR3 is TGCGCCAGCAGCCAAGAAACGAATAGTAATTCACCCCTCCACTTT. V is TRBV4-1 and J is TRBJ1-6; D gene unclear. Looked up from germline, CDR1 is MGHRA and CDR2 is YSYEKL. This CDR3 is built from 15 residues. Trimming took 0 bases from V and 6 from J, leaving 9 bases between them.

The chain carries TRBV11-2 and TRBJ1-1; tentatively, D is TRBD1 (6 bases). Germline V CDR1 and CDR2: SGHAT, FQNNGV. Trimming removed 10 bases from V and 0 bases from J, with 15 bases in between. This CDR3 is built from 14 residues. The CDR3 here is CATGGGGMNTEAFF. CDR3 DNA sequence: TGTGCCACCGGGGGCGGGGGTATGAACACTGAAGCTTTCTTT.

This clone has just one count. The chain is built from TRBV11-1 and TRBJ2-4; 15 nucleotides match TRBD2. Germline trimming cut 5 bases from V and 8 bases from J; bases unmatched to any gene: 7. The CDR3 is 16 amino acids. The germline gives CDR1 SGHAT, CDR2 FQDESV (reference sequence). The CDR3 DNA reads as TGTGCCAGCAGCATCGGACTAGCGGGGGGGTTAGACATTCAGTACTTC. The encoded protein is CASSIGLAGGLDIQYF.

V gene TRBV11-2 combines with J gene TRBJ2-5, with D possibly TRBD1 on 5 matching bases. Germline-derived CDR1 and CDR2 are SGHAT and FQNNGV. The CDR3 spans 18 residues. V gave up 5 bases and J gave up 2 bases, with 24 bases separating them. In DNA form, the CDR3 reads TGTGCCAGCAGCAATCTGATTAGCAAGCTCCGGACACAAGAGACCCAGTACTTC. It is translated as CASSNLISKLRTQETQYF.

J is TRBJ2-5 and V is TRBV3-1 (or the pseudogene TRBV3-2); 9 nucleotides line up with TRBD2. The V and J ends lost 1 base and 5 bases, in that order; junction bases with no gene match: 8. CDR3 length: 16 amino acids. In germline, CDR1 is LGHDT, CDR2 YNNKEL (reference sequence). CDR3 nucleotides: TGTGCCAGCAGCCAAGTCGGCGGGGGGGCAGGGGAGACCCAGTACTTC. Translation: CASSQVGGGAGETQYF.

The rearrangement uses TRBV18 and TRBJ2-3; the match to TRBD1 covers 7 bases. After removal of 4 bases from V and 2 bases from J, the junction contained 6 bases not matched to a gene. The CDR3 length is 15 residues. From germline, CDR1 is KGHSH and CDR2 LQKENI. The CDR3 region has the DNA TGTGCCAGCTCACTATTGGGACAGTTCACAGATACGCAGTATTTT. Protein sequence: CASSLLGQFTDTQYF.

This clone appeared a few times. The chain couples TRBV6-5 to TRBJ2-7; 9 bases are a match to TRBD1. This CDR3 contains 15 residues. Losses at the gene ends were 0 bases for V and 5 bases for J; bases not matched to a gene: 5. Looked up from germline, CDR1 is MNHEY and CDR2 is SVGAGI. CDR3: CASSYSGTGSHEQYF. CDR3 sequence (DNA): TGTGCCAGCAGTTACTCCGGGACAGGGAGCCACGAGCAGTACTTC.

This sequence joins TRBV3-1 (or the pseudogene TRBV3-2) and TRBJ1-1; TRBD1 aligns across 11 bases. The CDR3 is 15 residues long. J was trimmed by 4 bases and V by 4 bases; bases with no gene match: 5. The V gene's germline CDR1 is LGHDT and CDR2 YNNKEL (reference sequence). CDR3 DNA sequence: TGTGCCAGCAGCCCGGGACAGGGGGAGTTCACTGAAGCTTTCTTT. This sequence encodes CASSPGQGEFTEAFF.

As DNA, the CDR3 is TGTGCCAGCAGTCCTCCCGGGAGGCCCCTCCACTTT. It specifies CASSPPGRPLHF. The chain uses TRBV7-2 and TRBJ1-6; D unclear. V was cut by 6 bases and J by 13 bases, with 13 bases left in between. The germline V gene has CDR1 SGHTA and CDR2 FQGNSA. The CDR3 length is 12 residues.

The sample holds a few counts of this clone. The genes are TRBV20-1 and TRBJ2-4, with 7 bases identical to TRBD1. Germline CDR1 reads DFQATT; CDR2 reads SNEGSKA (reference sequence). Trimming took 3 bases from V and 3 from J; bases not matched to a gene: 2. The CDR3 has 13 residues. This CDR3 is CSASWDSKNIQYF. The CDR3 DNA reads TGCAGTGCTAGTTGGGACAGCAAAAACATTCAGTACTTC.

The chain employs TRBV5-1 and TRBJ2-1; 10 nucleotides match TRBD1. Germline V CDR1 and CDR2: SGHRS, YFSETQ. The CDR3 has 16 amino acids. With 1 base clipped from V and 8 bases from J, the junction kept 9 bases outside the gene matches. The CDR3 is CASSLSRTGGSDEQFF. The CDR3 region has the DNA TGCGCCAGCAGCTTGTCGAGGACAGGGGGTTCAGATGAGCAGTTCTTC.